Shown below are 6 T cell receptor beta chains from a single sample sequenced in a study of blood T cell repertoires in COVID-19. Clones were sequenced by immunoSEQ multiplex PCR, and TCRdb holds only the in-frame ones, with some missing. The sample contains roughly 15,000 clones, approximately 92% of which appear only once. The source material was peripheral blood. The receptors shown here come from a man between 50 and 59 years old with active COVID-19.

The gene calls are TRBV19 and TRBJ1-2, with D possibly being TRBD1 (6 bases). V lost 2 bases, J lost 8 bases, and 12 bases lay in between. The germline V gene has CDR1 LNHDA and CDR2 SQIVND (reference sequence). This CDR3 contains 13 residues. The CDR3 bases are TGTGCCAGTAGTATAAACAGGGTGGGCGGCTACACCTTC. Residues: CASSINRVGGYTF.

The rearrangement joins TRBV15 to TRBJ2-7; 7 positions agree with TRBD1. The CDR3 is 16 residues long. Looked up from germline, CDR1 is LNHNV and CDR2 is YYDKDF (reference sequence). With 2 bases clipped from V and 2 bases from J, the junction kept 9 bases outside the gene matches. CDR3 residues: CATSRRGSGTAYEQYF. The CDR3, as DNA: TGTGCCACCAGCAGACGGGGATCCGGGACAGCCTACGAGCAGTACTTC.

This clone was seen just once. This chain links TRBV5-8 with TRBJ1-6; D remains ambiguous. The germline CDR1 and CDR2 sequences are SGHTS and YDEGEE. The CDR3 is 15 amino acids. V was cut by 4 bases and J by 7 bases, with 15 bases left in between. This chain's CDR3 is CASSTTGIGNSPLHF. For the CDR3, the DNA is TGTGCCAGCAGCACGACGGGGATCGGAAATTCACCCCTCCACTTT.

This clone turned up a few times. This chain joins TRBV6-2 or TRBV6-3 and TRBJ1-1, with D possibly matching TRBD1 (5 bases). CDR1 and CDR2 (germline): MNHEY, SVGEGT. This CDR3 has 13 amino acids. Trimming shortened V by 3 bases and J by 2 bases, and 7 bases separated the two germline ends. CDR3 region: CASSYGTNTEAFF. Here the CDR3 DNA reads TGTGCCAGCAGTTATGGGACTAACACTGAAGCTTTCTTT.

This chain joins TRBV9 and TRBJ2-1; 8 nucleotides match TRBD2. Germline V gene lookup returns CDR1 SGDLS and CDR2 YYNGEE. The CDR3 consists of 17 residues. Trimming cost V 8 bases and J 2 bases; bases outside gene matches: 15. CDR3 bases: TGTGCCAGTGCGGGGAGCGGGAGCGCCGTGACCTACAATGAGCAGTTCTTC. Translated, it gives CASAGSGSAVTYNEQFF.

The V call is TRBV19, the J call TRBJ2-1; maybe TRBD2 (6 bases). Germline V gene sequence: CDR1 LNHDA, CDR2 SQIVND (reference sequence). V was trimmed by 5 bases and J by 0 bases, leaving 14 bases between them. The length of the CDR3 is 16 residues. The CDR3 DNA reads TGTGCCAGTAGTGACACTAGCTTTTTCTCCTACAATGAGCAGTTCTTC. Its translation: CASSDTSFFSYNEQFF.